This T cell receptor (beta chain) comes out of a study of cytomegalovirus exposure and HLA in healthy donors. Both 60 Vbeta primers and 13 Jbeta primers went into the PCR. Method: immunoSEQ multiplex PCR; TCRdb's copy keeps in-frame clones and lacks some. Among about 120,000 clones listed, approximately 79% were seen once. As to this clone: Antigen: not known.

The study's findings and limits: The only immune exposure information that was available was CMV serostatus. Researchers reported in a later analysis that common viral pathogens appeared linked to several top clusters. As a later analysis revealed, the rate of TCR association differed by HLA locus, with DRB1 most and HLA-C fewest.

This CDR3 contains 13 residues. Germline V CDR1 and CDR2: SNHLY, FYNNEI. Trimming shortened V by 4 bases and J by 1 base, and 4 bases separated the two germline ends. The TCR comes from a man aged 30-40 years in good health and CMV-seronegative. This rearrangement joins TRBV2 to TRBJ2-2, with D unresolved. Input material: PBMCs. CDR3 region: CASSAENTGELFF. The DNA of the CDR3 is TGTGCCAGCAGTGCAGAGAACACCGGGGAGCTGTTTTTT. Filled out from reference TRBV2 and TRBJ2-2, the complete variable domain reads EPEVTQTPSHQVTQMGQEVILRCVPISNHLYFYWYRQILGQKVEFLVSFYNNEISEKSEIFDDQFSVERPDGSNFTLKIRSTKLEDSAMYFCASSAENTGELFFGEGSRLTVL.